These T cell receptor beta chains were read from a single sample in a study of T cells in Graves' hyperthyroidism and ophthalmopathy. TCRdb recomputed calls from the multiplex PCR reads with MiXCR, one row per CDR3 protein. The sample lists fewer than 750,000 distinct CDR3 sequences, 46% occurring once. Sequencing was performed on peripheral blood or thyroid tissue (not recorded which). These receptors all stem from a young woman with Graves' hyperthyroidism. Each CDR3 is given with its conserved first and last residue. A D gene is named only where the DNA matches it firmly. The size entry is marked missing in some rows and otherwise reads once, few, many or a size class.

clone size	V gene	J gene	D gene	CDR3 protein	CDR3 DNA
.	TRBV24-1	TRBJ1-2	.	CANRAPNYGYTF	TGTGCCAACAGGGCCCCAAACTATGGCTACACCTTC
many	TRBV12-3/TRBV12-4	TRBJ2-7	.	CASSRGASDSYEQYF	TGTGCCAGCTCCCGGGGGGCTAGCGACTCCTACGAGCAGTACTTC
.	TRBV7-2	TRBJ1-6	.	CASSLSLSALHF	TGTGCCAGCAGCTTGTCCCTCTCGGCCCTCCACTTT
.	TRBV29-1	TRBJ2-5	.	CSVEDRDSYF	TGCAGCGTTGAAGATCGGGACTCGTACTTC
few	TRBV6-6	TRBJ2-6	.	CASSYLSIGQNSGANVLTF	TGTGCCAGCAGTTACCTTTCTATCGGACAAAACTCTGGGGCCAACGTCCTGACTTTC
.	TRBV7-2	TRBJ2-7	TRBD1	CASSSGQGFEQYF	TGTGCCAGCAGCAGCGGACAGGGGTTCGAGCAGTACTTC
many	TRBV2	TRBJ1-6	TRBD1	CASTGQGKANSPLHF	TGTGCCAGCACCGGACAGGGGAAAGCTAATTCACCCCTCCACTTT
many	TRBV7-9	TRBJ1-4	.	CASSLNREANEKLFF	TGTGCCAGCAGCTTAAACAGGGAAGCTAATGAAAAACTGTTTTTT
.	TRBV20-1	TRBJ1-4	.	CSAWTSETGDEKLFF	TGCAGTGCATGGACTAGCGAGACCGGGGATGAAAAACTGTTTTTT
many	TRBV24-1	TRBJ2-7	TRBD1	CATSEDRDYEQYF	TGTGCCACCAGTGAGGACAGGGACTACGAGCAGTACTTC
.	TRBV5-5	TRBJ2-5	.	CASSGKRGGKTQYF	TGTGCCAGCAGCGGGAAGCGCGGCGGGAAGACCCAGTACTTC
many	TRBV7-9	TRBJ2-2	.	CASSLATGELFF	TGTGCCAGCAGCTTAGCCACCGGGGAGCTGTTTTTT
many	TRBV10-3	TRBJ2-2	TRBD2	CAIKIVRTSGNGDTGELFF	TGTGCCATCAAAATCGTCCGGACTAGCGGGAATGGTGACACCGGGGAGCTGTTTTTT
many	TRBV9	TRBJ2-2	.	CASSARTGGELFF	TGTGCCAGCAGCGCCAGGACTGGGGGGGAGCTGTTTTTT
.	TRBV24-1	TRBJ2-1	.	CATRADGADEQFF	TGTGCCACCAGGGCAGACGGGGCGGATGAGCAGTTCTTC
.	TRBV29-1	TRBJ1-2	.	CSQPGQGYGYTF	TGCAGCCAACCTGGGCAGGGCTATGGCTACACCTTC
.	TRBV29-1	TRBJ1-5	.	CSQGRGYSNQPQHF	TGCAGCCAAGGACGGGGGTACAGCAATCAGCCCCAGCATTTT
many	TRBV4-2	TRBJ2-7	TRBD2	CASSQGSSGSYEQYF	TGTGCCAGCAGCCAGGGCTCGAGCGGGAGCTACGAGCAGTACTTC
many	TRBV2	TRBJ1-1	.	CASCRGGTNTEAFF	TGTGCCAGCTGCCGTGGCGGGACGAACACTGAAGCTTTCTTT
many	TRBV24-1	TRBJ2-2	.	CATSDSDRGWAGELFF	TGTGCCACCAGTGATTCCGACCGGGGGTGGGCCGGGGAGCTGTTTTTT